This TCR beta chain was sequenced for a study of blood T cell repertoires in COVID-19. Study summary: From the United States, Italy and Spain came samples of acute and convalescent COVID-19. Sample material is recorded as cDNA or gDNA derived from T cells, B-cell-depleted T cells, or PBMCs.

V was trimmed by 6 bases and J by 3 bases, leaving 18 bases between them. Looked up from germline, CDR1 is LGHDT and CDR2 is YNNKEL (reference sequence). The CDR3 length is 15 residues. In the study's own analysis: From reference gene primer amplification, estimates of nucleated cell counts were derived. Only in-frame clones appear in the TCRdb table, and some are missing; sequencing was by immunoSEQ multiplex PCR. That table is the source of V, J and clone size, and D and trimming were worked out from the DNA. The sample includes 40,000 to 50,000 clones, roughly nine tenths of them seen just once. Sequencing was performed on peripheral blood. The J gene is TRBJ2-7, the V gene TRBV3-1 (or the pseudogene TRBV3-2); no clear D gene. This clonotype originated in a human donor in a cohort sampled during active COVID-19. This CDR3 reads CASSRRHGAVYEQYF. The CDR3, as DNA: TGTGCCAGCAGTCGCAGGCATGGCGCCGTCTACGAGCAGTACTTC.